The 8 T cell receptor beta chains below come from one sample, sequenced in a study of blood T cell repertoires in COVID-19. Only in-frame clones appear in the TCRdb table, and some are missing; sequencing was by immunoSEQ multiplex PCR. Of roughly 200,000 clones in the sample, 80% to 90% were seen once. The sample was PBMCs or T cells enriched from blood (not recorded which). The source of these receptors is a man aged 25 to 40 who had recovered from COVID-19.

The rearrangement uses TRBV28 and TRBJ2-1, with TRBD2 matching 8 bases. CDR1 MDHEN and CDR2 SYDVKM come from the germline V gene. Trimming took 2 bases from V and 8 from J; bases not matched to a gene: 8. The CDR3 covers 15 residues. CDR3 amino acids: CASSLEGTRWDEQFF. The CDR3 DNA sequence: TGTGCCAGCAGTTTAGAGGGGACTAGATGGGATGAGCAGTTCTTC.

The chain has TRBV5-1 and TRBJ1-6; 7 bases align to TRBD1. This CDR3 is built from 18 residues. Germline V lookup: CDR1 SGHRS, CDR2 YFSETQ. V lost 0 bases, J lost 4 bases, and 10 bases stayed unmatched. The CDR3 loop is CASSLERTGYPYNSPLHF. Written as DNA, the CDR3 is TGCGCCAGCAGCTTGGAAAGGACAGGATATCCTTATAATTCACCCCTCCACTTT.

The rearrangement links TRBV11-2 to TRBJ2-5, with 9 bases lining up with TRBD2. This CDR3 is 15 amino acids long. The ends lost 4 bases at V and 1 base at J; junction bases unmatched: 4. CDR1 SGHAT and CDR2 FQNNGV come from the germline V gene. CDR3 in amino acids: CASSYGTSLQETQYF. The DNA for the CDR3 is TGTGCCAGCAGCTACGGGACTAGCCTCCAAGAGACCCAGTACTTC.

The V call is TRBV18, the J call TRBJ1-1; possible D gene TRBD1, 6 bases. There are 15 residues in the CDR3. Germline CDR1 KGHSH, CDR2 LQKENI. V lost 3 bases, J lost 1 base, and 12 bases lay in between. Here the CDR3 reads CASSPQLTGNTEAFF. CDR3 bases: TGTGCCAGCTCACCCCAATTGACAGGGAACACTGAAGCTTTCTTT.

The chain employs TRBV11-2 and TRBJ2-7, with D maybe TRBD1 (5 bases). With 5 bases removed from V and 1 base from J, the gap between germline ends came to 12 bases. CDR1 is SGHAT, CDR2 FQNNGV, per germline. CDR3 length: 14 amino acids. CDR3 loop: CASSPETVSYEQYF. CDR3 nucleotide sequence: TGTGCCAGCAGCCCGGAGACAGTTTCCTACGAGCAGTACTTC.

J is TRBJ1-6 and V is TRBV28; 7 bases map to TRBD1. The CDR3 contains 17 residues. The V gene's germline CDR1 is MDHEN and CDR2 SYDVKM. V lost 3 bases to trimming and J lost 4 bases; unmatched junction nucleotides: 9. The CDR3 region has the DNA TGTGCCAGCAGTTTCATTATGGCGGACAGGTATAATTCACCCCTCCACTTT. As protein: CASSFIMADRYNSPLHF.

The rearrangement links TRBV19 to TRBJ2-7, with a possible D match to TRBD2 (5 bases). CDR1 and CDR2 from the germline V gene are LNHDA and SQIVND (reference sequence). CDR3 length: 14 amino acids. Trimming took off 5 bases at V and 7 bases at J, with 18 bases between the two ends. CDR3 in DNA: TGTGCCAGTAGTCCAAGGACTGGGATGAGGGAGCAGTACTTC. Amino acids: CASSPRTGMREQYF.

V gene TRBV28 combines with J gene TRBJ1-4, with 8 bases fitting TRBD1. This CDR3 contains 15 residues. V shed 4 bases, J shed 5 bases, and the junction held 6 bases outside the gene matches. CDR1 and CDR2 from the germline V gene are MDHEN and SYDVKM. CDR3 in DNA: TGTGCCAGCAGTTCCCCGACAGGGGTAAATGAAAAACTGTTTTTT. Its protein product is CASSSPTGVNEKLFF.